The clone carrying this T cell receptor (beta chain) was detected a few times. No antigen is known for it. The CDR3 totals 17 residues. Germline lookup yields CDR1 KGHSH and CDR2 LQKENI. Trimming removed 2 bases from V and 7 bases from J; junction bases left unmatched: 11. TCRdb re-called the 5' RACE reads with MiXCR, one entry per CDR3 protein. Here the sample spans hundreds of thousands of distinct CDR3 sequences, approximately 20% being singletons. This record belongs to a study of T-cell memory formation after mild COVID-19. At the level of the study: The study found TCR clusters largely donor specific.

Study-level points and caveats: Shrinking CD4+ clones resided mostly in CM and EM, and CD8+ ones in EMRA. The authors did not confirm SARS-CoV-2 specificity of second-wave clones peaking day 37. Later expanders leaned toward CD4+, whereas clones contracting from day 15 to 85 were balanced CD4/CD8.

V usage is TRBV18 and J usage is TRBJ2-3; 11 positions agree with TRBD2. This receptor was taken from an adult woman who had mild COVID-19 (a few samples of this study predate the infection). Cell type and time point are not known. Specimen: PBMCs or a T cell subset sorted from them (not recorded which). In DNA form, the CDR3 reads TGTGCCAGCTCACCAAGGGACCCCGGGACTAGCGGCTATACGCAGTATTTT. Residues: CASSPRDPGTSGYTQYF.